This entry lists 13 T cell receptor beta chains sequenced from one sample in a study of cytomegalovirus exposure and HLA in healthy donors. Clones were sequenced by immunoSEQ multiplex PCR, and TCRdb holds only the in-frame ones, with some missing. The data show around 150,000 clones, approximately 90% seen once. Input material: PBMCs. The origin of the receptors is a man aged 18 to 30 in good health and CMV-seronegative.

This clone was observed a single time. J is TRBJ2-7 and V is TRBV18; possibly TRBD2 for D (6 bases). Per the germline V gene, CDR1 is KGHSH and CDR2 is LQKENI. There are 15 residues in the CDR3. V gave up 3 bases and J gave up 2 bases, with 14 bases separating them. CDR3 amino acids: CASSPRELPTYEQYV. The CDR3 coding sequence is TGTGCCAGCTCACCTCGGGAGCTCCCTACCTACGAGCAGTACGTC.

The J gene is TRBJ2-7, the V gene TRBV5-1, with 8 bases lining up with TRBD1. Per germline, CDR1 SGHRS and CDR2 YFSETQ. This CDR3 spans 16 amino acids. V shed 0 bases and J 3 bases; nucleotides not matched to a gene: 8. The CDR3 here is CASSLATTGDGYEQYF. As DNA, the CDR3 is TGCGCCAGCAGCTTGGCCACGACAGGGGATGGCTACGAGCAGTACTTC.

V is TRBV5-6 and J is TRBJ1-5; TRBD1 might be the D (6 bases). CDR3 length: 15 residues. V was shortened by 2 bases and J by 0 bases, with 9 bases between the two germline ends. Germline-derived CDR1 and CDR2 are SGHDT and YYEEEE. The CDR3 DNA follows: TGTGCCAGCAGCTTAAGGGGGAATAGCAATCAGCCCCAGCATTTT. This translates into CASSLRGNSNQPQHF.

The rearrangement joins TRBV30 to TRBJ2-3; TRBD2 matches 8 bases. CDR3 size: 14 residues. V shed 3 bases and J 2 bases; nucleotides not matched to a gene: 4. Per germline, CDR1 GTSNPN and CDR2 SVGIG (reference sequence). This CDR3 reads CAWRNSGATDTQYF. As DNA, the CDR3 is TGTGCCTGGAGGAATAGCGGGGCCACAGATACGCAGTATTTT.

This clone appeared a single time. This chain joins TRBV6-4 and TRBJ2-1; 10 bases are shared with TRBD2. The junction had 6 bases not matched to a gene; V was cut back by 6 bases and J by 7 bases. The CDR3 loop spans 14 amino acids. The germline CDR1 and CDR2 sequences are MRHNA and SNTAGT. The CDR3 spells CASREREGGNEQFF. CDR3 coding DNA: TGTGCCAGCAGGGAGCGGGAGGGCGGAAATGAGCAGTTCTTC.

CDR3 DNA sequence: TGTGCCTGGAGCCGGGATCGGGCACTTATGAACACTGAAGCTTTCTTT. Amino acid sequence: CAWSRDRALMNTEAFF. The V gene is TRBV30, the J gene TRBJ1-1; D gene uncertain. Germline CDR1 is GTSNPN and CDR2 is SVGIG (reference sequence). CDR3 length: 16 residues. V lost 3 bases, J lost 0 bases, and 17 bases lay in between.

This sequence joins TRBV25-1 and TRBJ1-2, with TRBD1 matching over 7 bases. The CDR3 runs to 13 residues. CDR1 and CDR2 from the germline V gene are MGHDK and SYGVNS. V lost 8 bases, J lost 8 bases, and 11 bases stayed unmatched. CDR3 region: CASGQGGGRGYTF. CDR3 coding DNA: TGTGCCAGCGGTCAGGGGGGTGGAAGAGGCTACACCTTC.

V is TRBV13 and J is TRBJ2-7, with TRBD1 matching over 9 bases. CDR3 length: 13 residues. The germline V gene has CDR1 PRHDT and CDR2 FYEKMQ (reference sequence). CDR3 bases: TGTGCCAGCAGCTCTACCGGGACAGGGTCCCCGGACGTC. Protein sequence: CASSSTGTGSPDV.

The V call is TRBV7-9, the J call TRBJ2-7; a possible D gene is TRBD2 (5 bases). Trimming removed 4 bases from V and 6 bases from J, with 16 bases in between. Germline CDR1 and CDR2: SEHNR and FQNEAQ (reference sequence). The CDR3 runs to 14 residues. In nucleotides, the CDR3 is TGTGCCAGCAGCTCCAAGGTCGGGGTTCGCGAGCAGTACTTC. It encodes CASSSKVGVREQYF.

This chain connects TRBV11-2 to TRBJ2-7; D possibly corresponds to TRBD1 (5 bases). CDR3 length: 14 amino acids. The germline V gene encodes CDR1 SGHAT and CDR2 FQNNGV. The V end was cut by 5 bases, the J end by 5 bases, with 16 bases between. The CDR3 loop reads CASSPQGRVHEQYF. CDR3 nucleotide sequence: TGTGCCAGCAGCCCCCAGGGAAGGGTCCACGAGCAGTACTTC.

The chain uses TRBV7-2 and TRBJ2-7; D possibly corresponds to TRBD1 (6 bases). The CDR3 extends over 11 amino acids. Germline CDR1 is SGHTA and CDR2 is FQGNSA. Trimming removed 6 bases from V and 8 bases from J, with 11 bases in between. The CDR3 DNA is TGTGCCAGCAGTTCCACAGGGCAGCAGTACTTC. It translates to CASSSTGQQYF.

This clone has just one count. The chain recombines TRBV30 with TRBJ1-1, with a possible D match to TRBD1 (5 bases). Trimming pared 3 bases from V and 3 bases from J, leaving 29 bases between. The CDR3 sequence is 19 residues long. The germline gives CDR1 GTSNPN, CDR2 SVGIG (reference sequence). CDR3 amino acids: CAWSIVVLPGVPWDTEAFF. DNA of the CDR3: TGTGCCTGGAGCATTGTAGTGCTGCCGGGGGTTCCCTGGGACACTGAAGCTTTCTTT.

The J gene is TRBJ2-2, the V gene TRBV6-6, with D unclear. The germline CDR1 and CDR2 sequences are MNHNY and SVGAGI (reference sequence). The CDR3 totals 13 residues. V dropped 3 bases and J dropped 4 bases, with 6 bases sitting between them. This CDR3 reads CASSYQITGELFF. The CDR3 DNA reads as TGTGCCAGCAGTTATCAGATCACCGGGGAGCTGTTTTTT.